The next 10 T cell receptor beta chains were all read from a single sample in a study of blood T cell repertoires in COVID-19. Data came from immunoSEQ multiplex PCR; TCRdb stores just in-frame clones and leaves some out. Among around 200,000 clones listed, roughly four fifths were seen once. The sample comprised peripheral blood. Source of these receptors: a woman in her 40s with acute or convalescent COVID-19.

The V gene is TRBV24-1, the J gene TRBJ2-1; 9 bases map to TRBD2. Germline trimming cut 7 bases from V and 5 bases from J; bases unmatched to any gene: 11. The CDR3 spans 16 residues. Looked up from germline, CDR1 is KGHDR and CDR2 is SFDVKD. CDR3 amino acids: CATSNEMASGNNEQFF. The CDR3 DNA reads TGTGCCACCAGCAATGAAATGGCTAGCGGGAACAATGAGCAGTTCTTC.

This chain links TRBV10-3 with TRBJ2-7; 7 bases map to TRBD1. Germline V gives CDR1 ENHRY, CDR2 SYGVKD. This CDR3 has 17 amino acids. The J segment lost 5 bases and the V segment lost 10 bases, leaving 23 bases of the junction unmatched. CDR3 protein: CATTIRQRQGVSNEQYF. In nucleotides, the CDR3 is TGTGCCACCACCATCCGACAAAGACAGGGTGTTTCAAACGAGCAGTACTTC.

This rearrangement joins TRBV6-5 to TRBJ2-7; TRBD2 matches 14 bases. This CDR3 region has 12 residues. After removal of 9 bases from V and 7 bases from J, the junction contained 2 bases not matched to a gene. The V gene's germline CDR1 is MNHEY and CDR2 SVGAGI. The DNA for the CDR3 is TGTGCCAGTCGACTAGCGGGAGGGGAGCAGTACTTC. Its translation: CASRLAGGEQYF.

The chain joins TRBV7-9 to TRBJ2-7, with 7 positions matching TRBD1. CDR1 SEHNR and CDR2 FQNEAQ come from the germline V gene (reference sequence). CDR3 size: 17 residues. V was clipped by 3 bases and J by 12 bases; unmatched bases: 23. DNA of the CDR3: TGTGCCAGCAGCTTCTCTAATTTTGTTGGACAGGACATATTAACGTACTTC. This codes for CASSFSNFVGQDILTYF.

The chain recombines TRBV21-1 with TRBJ2-3; the table's D call TRBD2 went unverified against the DNA. TRBV21-1 is a pseudogene locus. The length of the CDR3 is 10 residues. The CDR3 spells CASDEDTQYF. The CDR3 bases are TGTGCCAGCGATGAGGATACGCAGTATTTT.

The rearrangement joins TRBV6-6 to TRBJ1-5; TRBD1 agrees at 10 bases. Germline values: CDR1 MNHNY, CDR2 SVGAGI (reference sequence). This CDR3 comprises 16 residues. The trim removed 4 bases at V and 3 bases at J, leaving 6 bases unmatched. CDR3 sequence: CASSLGTGVFNQPQHF. In DNA, the CDR3 is TGTGCCAGCAGTTTGGGGACAGGGGTCTTCAATCAGCCCCAGCATTTT.

A few counts support this clone. CDR3 bases: TGTGCCAGCAGTTTATGGGCGGGAGCCAATTCACCCCTCCACTTT. Protein product: CASSLWAGANSPLHF. V gene TRBV28 combines with J gene TRBJ1-6; no reliable D call. Trimming removed 0 bases from V and 7 bases from J, with 10 bases in between. Germline V gene data show CDR1 as MDHEN and CDR2 as SYDVKM. The CDR3 is made up of 15 amino acids. Filled out from reference TRBV28 and TRBJ1-6, the complete variable domain reads DVKVTQSSRYLVKRTGEKVFLECVQDMDHENMFWYRQDPGLGLRLIYFSYDVKMKEKGDIPEGYSVSREKKERFSLILESASTNQTSMYLCASSLWAGANSPLHFGNGTRLTVT.

The rearrangement links TRBV9 to TRBJ2-3; 7 nucleotides align to TRBD2. With 2 bases clipped from V and 0 bases from J, the junction kept 3 bases outside the gene matches. This CDR3 is 15 amino acids long. CDR1 and CDR2 from the germline V gene are SGDLS and YYNGEE. The CDR3 DNA sequence: TGTGCCAGCAGCGTGTGGCGGGGGAGCACAGATACGCAGTATTTT. As protein: CASSVWRGSTDTQYF.

The chain carries TRBV7-9 and TRBJ1-3, with a tentative D call TRBD1 (5 bases). This CDR3 has 13 residues. Germline V gene data show CDR1 as SEHNR and CDR2 as FQNEAQ (reference sequence). V was clipped by 2 bases and J by 8 bases, with 10 bases between them. The CDR3 reads CASSLRTSHTIYF. For the CDR3, the DNA is TGTGCCAGCAGCTTAAGGACATCACACACCATATATTTT.

The chain employs TRBV18 and TRBJ1-1, with TRBD1 as a possible D gene (5 bases). The germline V and J ends were trimmed by 2 bases and 5 bases, with 9 bases remaining between them. CDR3 length: 13 amino acids. Germline CDR1 reads KGHSH; CDR2 reads LQKENI. DNA of the CDR3: TGTGCCAGCTCACCATCAGGGTGGACTGAAGCTTTCTTT. Translation: CASSPSGWTEAFF.